The 14 T cell receptor beta chains below all came from one sample that was sequenced in a study of regulatory T cells in long-lasting Graves disease. Described time point: persistent/refractory GD, antithyroid drugs over 5 years with positive TRAb. With RNA extracted from PBMCs as input, the TCR library was made. Combining iRepertoire HTBI primers with Arm-PCR of CDR3 regions, the authors built TCR beta libraries. TCRdb itself ran the multiplex PCR reads through MiXCR, one entry per CDR3 protein. The sample consists of roughly 450,000 distinct CDR3 sequences, about 20% of them appearing once. This specimen was peripheral blood mononuclear cells (PBMCs), taken when the disease was refractory, from a patient treated with antithyroid drugs. The receptor source for this set is a female donor with Graves disease.

The V and J genes are TRBV20-1 and TRBJ2-7; 7 bases fit TRBD2. J gave up 0 bases and V 8 bases, and 4 bases lay outside the gene matches. The CDR3 has 12 amino acids. CDR1 is DFQATT and CDR2 is SNEGSKA in the germline V gene (reference sequence). CDR3 protein: CSCRDYSYEQYF. The CDR3 DNA follows: TGCAGTTGCCGGGACTACTCCTACGAGCAGTACTTC.

In nucleotides, the CDR3 is TGTGCCAGCAGCCAAGGATGGGGCACTTCGAGCACCGGGGAGCTGTTTTTT. Residues: CASSQGWGTSSTGELFF. The chain uses TRBV3-1 and TRBJ2-2, with D maybe TRBD1 (5 bases). The CDR3 contains 17 residues. Trimming took off 1 base at V and 4 bases at J, with 16 bases between the two ends. Germline assignment: CDR1 LGHDT and CDR2 YNNKEL (reference sequence).

This clonotype was seen only a few times. Germline and junction disagree at one end, which may indicate a read error. V usage is TRBV28 and J usage is TRBJ1-3; the D gene is possibly TRBD1 (5 bases). CDR1 and CDR2 (germline): MDHEN, SYDVKM. The CDR3 sequence is 17 residues long. The CDR3 sequence is CAGSLWTPGNSGNTIYF. For the CDR3, the DNA is TGTGCCGGCAGTTTATGGACACCAGGGAACTCTGGAAACACCATATATTTT.

The table lists this clonotype with many counts. This chain links TRBV7-9 with TRBJ2-5; 12 nucleotides agree with TRBD2. There are 18 residues in the CDR3. The V gene end was trimmed by 5 bases and the J gene end by 4 bases; junction bases not matched to a gene: 14. Germline CDR1 and CDR2: SEHNR and FQNEAQ (reference sequence). The chain's CDR3 is CASSPMGLAGGPGETQYF. CDR3 sequence (DNA): TGTGCCAGCAGCCCGATGGGGCTAGCGGGAGGGCCCGGAGAGACCCAGTACTTC. The variable domain in full, with the rest retrieved from reference TRBV7-9 and TRBJ2-5, is DTGVSQNPRHKITKRGQNVTFRCDPISEHNRLYWYRQTLGQGPEFLTYFQNEAQLEKSRLLSDRFSAERPKGSFSTLEIQRTEQGDSAMYLCASSPMGLAGGPGETQYFGPGTRLLVL.

This clonotype was observed many times. The chain links TRBV2 to TRBJ2-7, with 7 bases lining up with TRBD2. This CDR3 is built from 13 residues. CDR1 and CDR2 from the germline V gene are SNHLY and FYNNEI. V was pared by 6 bases and J by 0 bases, with 2 bases of the junction left unmatched. CDR3 sequence (DNA): TGTGCCAGCAGCAGCGGGAACTCCTACGAGCAGTACTTC. Residues: CASSSGNSYEQYF.

This clonotype was seen more than once but under ten times. CDR3 in DNA: TGTGCCAGCTCAGATAGACAGGGAGGGTTGAACACTGAAGCTTTCTTT. Protein sequence: CASSDRQGGLNTEAFF. V usage is TRBV18 and J usage is TRBJ1-1; TRBD1 agrees at 7 bases. V shed 5 bases and J 0 bases; nucleotides not matched to a gene: 9. Germline V gene data show CDR1 as KGHSH and CDR2 as LQKENI. This CDR3 comprises 16 residues.

The chain has TRBV5-1 and TRBJ2-1; 7 bases line up with TRBD1. Germline trimming cut 4 bases from V and 4 bases from J; bases unmatched to any gene: 5. The CDR3 is 14 amino acids. Germline CDR1 SGHRS, CDR2 YFSETQ. The CDR3: CASSHRGQYNEQFF. CDR3 DNA: TGCGCCAGCAGCCACCGGGGACAGTACAATGAGCAGTTCTTC. Supplemented by reference TRBV5-1 and TRBJ2-1, the full variable domain reads KAGVTQTPRYLIKTRGQQVTLSCSPISGHRSVSWYQQTPGQGLQFLFEYFSETQRNKGNFPGRFSGRQFSNSRSEMNVSTLELGDSALYLCASSHRGQYNEQFFGPGTRLTVL.

This clonotype was seen more than once but under ten times. This chain links TRBV3-1 with TRBJ1-2; D unclear. Germline V CDR1 and CDR2: LGHDT, YNNKEL (reference sequence). The V and J ends lost 2 bases and 6 bases respectively, with 10 bases between them. The CDR3 loop spans 13 amino acids. The DNA of the CDR3 is TGTGCCAGCAGCCAAAAAGTAATAGATGGCTACACCTTC. Residues: CASSQKVIDGYTF.

V and J are TRBV5-1 and TRBJ1-2; D remains ambiguous. CDR3 length: 14 residues. The V and J ends lost 4 bases and 8 bases respectively, with 18 bases between them. CDR1 is SGHRS and CDR2 is YFSETQ in the germline V gene. The CDR3 DNA follows: TGCGCCAGCAGCGAGGGAAGCGGGCCCGGCGGCTACACCTTC. Protein: CASSEGSGPGGYTF.

This clonotype has at least ten counts. CDR3 amino acids: CASSLGRLAGFLSYSYEQYF. The CDR3 nucleotides are TGCGCCAGCAGCTTGGGCCGACTAGCGGGATTTTTGTCGTATTCCTACGAGCAGTACTTC. The rearrangement joins TRBV5-1 to TRBJ2-7; 11 bases fit TRBD2. The CDR3 length is 20 residues. Trimming took 0 bases from V and 1 from J; bases not matched to a gene: 15. Germline CDR1 and CDR2: SGHRS and YFSETQ.

The chain couples TRBV4-1 to TRBJ1-2; D is possibly TRBD1 (6 bases). V lost 1 base to trimming and J lost 5 bases, with 11 bases between them. CDR1 is MGHRA, CDR2 YSYEKL, per germline. The CDR3 runs 14 residues. The DNA for the CDR3 is TGCGCCAGCAGCCAAGGACAGGACCATTATGGCTACACCTTC. It translates to CASSQGQDHYGYTF.

This clonotype was seen at least ten times. J is TRBJ1-5 and V is TRBV6-1; D may be TRBD1 (5 bases). The CDR3 has 16 amino acids. V lost 10 bases to trimming and J lost 1 base, with 20 bases between them. Per germline, CDR1 MNHNS and CDR2 SASEGT. CDR3 in DNA: TGTGCCACGCGAACTAGACAGACGAAGAGCAATCAGCCCCAGCATTTT. Translation: CATRTRQTKSNQPQHF.

This clonotype was found a few times. This chain links TRBV10-3 with TRBJ2-7, with TRBD1 matching 9 bases. The CDR3 spans 16 residues. The germline gives CDR1 ENHRY, CDR2 SYGVKD. J was trimmed by 0 bases and V by 6 bases; bases with no gene match: 9. The CDR3 loop reads CAIRKQGAMSSYEQYF. The CDR3 region has the DNA TGTGCCATCAGGAAACAGGGGGCAATGAGCTCCTACGAGCAGTACTTC.

Worth noting for this clonotype: A much larger clone lies a single base off, so this may be a read error. V and J are TRBV6-2 or TRBV6-3 and TRBJ1-6; no firm D call. Trimming stripped 2 bases from V and 5 bases from J, with 13 bases between. Germline lookup yields CDR1 MNHEY and CDR2 SVGEGT. The CDR3 length is 16 residues. The CDR3 DNA reads as TGTGCCAGCAGTTACGGCGGTGCGGCCAATAATTCACCCCTCCACTTT. Its protein product is CASSYGGAANNSPLHF.